These 11 T cell receptor beta chains originate from one sample sequenced in a study of blood T cell repertoires in COVID-19. TCRdb's copy holds only in-frame clones and misses some; the assay was immunoSEQ multiplex PCR. This table has some 98,000 clones, roughly 80% appearing once. The sample was peripheral blood. These receptors were taken from a human donor in a cohort sampled during active COVID-19.

J is TRBJ1-2 and V is TRBV5-6, with 7 bases fitting TRBD1. CDR1 is SGHDT, CDR2 YYEEEE, per germline. The ends lost 4 bases at V and 2 bases at J; junction bases unmatched: 5. This CDR3 contains 14 residues. The CDR3 here is CASSRDSRNYGYTF. Here the CDR3 DNA reads TGTGCCAGCAGCCGGGACAGCCGGAACTATGGCTACACCTTC.

The J gene is TRBJ1-3, the V gene TRBV7-9; D perhaps matches TRBD1 (6 bases). CDR3 length: 15 amino acids. Trimming took 4 bases from V and 2 from J, leaving 12 bases between them. The germline CDR1 and CDR2 sequences are SEHNR and FQNEAQ (reference sequence). This chain's CDR3 is CASSSHRTAGNTIYF. CDR3 nucleotide sequence: TGTGCCAGCAGCTCTCACCGGACAGCTGGAAACACCATATATTTT.

In its sample, this clone was seen once. The V and J genes are TRBV12-3 or TRBV12-4 and TRBJ1-1; D is unresolved. The CDR3 has 13 residues. The germline V and J ends were trimmed by 7 bases and 0 bases, with 9 bases remaining between them. In nucleotides, the CDR3 is TGTGCCAGCAAAATACAAGTGAACACTGAAGCTTTCTTT. Amino acids: CASKIQVNTEAFF.

This clone was picked up a small number of times. The chain recombines TRBV2 with TRBJ1-5; D possibly corresponds to TRBD1 (5 bases). Trimming shortened V by 2 bases and J by 13 bases, and 15 bases separated the two germline ends. Germline V gene sequence: CDR1 SNHLY, CDR2 FYNNEI. The CDR3 is made up of 13 amino acids. CDR3 sequence reads: CASSENGAYTQHF. CDR3 DNA: TGTGCCAGCAGTGAAAATGGGGCCTACACTCAGCATTTT.

V usage is TRBV4-2 and J usage is TRBJ1-2, with D unresolved. Trimming took off 4 bases at V and 8 bases at J, with 14 bases between the two ends. This CDR3 contains 13 residues. CDR1 and CDR2 from the germline V gene are LGHNA and YNFKEQ. CDR3 loop: CASSRSDLEGYTF. CDR3 bases: TGTGCCAGCAGCCGATCTGACCTAGAGGGCTACACCTTC.

This chain connects TRBV6-2 or TRBV6-3 to TRBJ2-7, with 8 bases that match TRBD2. Germline loops: CDR1 MNHEY, CDR2 SVGEGT. V gave up 6 bases and J gave up 5 bases; unmatched junction bases: 9. The CDR3 sequence is 14 residues long. In nucleotides, the CDR3 is TGTGCCAGCAGGCCTCACGAGCGGGAGAACGAGCAGTACTTC. This encodes CASRPHERENEQYF.

The genes are TRBV28 and TRBJ1-4; 9 bases fit TRBD1. This CDR3 region has 15 residues. The germline V gene encodes CDR1 MDHEN and CDR2 SYDVKM. V shed 5 bases, J shed 8 bases, and the junction held 9 bases outside the gene matches. Here the CDR3 DNA reads TGTGCCAGCAGTATCCTACAGGGGGCCAAGGAAAAACTGTTTTTT. It yields the protein CASSILQGAKEKLFF.

The chain couples TRBV3-1 (or the pseudogene TRBV3-2) to TRBJ2-7; D might be TRBD1 (7 bases). This CDR3 is 15 amino acids long. Germline V lookup: CDR1 LGHDT, CDR2 YNNKEL (reference sequence). V lost 1 base, J lost 4 bases, and 14 bases lay in between. The CDR3 reads CASSQAAGQSYEQYF. In DNA, the CDR3 is TGTGCCAGCAGCCAAGCTGCGGGACAGTCTTACGAGCAGTACTTC.

The chain uses TRBV3-1 (or the pseudogene TRBV3-2) and TRBJ2-7; D not resolved. Germline V lookup: CDR1 LGHDT, CDR2 YNNKEL (reference sequence). The V end was cut by 0 bases, the J end by 0 bases, with 6 bases between. This CDR3 is built from 14 residues. The CDR3 nucleotides are TGTGCCAGCAGCCAAGACATGAGCTCCTACGAGCAGTACTTC. It translates to CASSQDMSSYEQYF.

The rearrangement links TRBV10-3 to TRBJ2-7, with D perhaps TRBD1 (5 bases). With 3 bases removed from V and 3 bases from J, the gap between germline ends came to 6 bases. The CDR3 runs 12 residues. CDR1 is ENHRY, CDR2 SYGVKD, per germline. CDR3 sequence: CAISEGDYEQYF. CDR3 DNA: TGTGCCATCAGTGAAGGGGACTACGAGCAGTACTTC.

V usage is TRBV7-9 and J usage is TRBJ2-2; TRBD1 matches 12 bases. Germline CDR1 is SEHNR and CDR2 is FQNEAQ (reference sequence). The V gene end was trimmed by 4 bases and the J gene end by 2 bases; junction bases not matched to a gene: 2. The CDR3 has 16 amino acids. CDR3: CASSSGTGGNTGELFF. CDR3 coding DNA: TGTGCCAGCAGCTCCGGGACAGGGGGCAACACCGGGGAGCTGTTTTTT.